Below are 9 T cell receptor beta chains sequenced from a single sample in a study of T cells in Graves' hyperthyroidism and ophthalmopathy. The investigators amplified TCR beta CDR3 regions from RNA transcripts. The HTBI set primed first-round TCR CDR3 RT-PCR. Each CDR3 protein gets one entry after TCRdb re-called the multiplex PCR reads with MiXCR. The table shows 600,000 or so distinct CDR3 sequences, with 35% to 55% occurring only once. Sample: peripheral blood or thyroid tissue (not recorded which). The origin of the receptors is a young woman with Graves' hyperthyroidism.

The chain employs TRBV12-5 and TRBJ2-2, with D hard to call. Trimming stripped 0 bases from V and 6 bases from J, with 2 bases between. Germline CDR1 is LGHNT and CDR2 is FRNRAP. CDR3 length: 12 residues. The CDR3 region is CASGLVPGELFF. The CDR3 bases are TGTGCTAGTGGTTTGGTCCCCGGGGAGCTGTTTTTT.

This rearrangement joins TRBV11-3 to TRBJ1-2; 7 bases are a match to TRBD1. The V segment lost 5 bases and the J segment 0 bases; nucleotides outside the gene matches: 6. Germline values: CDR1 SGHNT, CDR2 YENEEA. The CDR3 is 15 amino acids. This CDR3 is CASSPGTAANYGYTF. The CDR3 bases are TGTGCCAGCAGCCCTGGGACAGCCGCTAACTATGGCTACACCTTC.

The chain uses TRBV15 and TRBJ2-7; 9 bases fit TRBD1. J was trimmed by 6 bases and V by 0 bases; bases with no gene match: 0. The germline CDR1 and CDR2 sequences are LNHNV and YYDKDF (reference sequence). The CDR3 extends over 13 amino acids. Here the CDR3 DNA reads TGTGCCACCAGCAGAGAGGGACAGGGCGAGCAGTACTTC. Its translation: CATSREGQGEQYF.

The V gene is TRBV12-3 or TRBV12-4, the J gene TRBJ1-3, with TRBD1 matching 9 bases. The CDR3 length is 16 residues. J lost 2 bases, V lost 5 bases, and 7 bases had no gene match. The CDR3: CASSLDRGYPGNTIYF. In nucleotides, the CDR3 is TGTGCCAGCAGTCTGGACAGGGGATATCCTGGAAACACCATATATTTT.

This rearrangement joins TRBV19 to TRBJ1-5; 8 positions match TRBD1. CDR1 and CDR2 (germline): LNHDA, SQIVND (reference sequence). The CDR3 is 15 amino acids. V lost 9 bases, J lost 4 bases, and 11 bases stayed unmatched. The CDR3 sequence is CASSLTGGINQPQHF. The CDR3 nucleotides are TGTGCCAGCAGTTTAACAGGGGGAATAAATCAGCCCCAGCATTTT.

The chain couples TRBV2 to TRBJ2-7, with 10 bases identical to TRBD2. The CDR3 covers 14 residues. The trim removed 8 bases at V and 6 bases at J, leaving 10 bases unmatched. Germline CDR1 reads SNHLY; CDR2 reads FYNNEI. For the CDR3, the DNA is TGTGCCAGCTCCACTGGGACTAGCGTTACCGAGCAGTACTTC. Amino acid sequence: CASSTGTSVTEQYF.

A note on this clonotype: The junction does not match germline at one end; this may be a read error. CDR3 sequence: CASGSPADTEAFF. Written as DNA, the CDR3 is TGCGCCAGCGGCTCCCCAGCTGACACTGAAGCTTTCTTT. The chain recombines TRBV7-6 with TRBJ1-1; D is ambiguous. The length of the CDR3 is 13 residues. Germline CDR1 SGHVS, CDR2 FNYEAQ.

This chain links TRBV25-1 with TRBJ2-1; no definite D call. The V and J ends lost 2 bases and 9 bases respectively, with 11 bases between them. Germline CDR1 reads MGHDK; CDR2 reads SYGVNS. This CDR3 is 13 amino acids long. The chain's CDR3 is CASSEITPSEQFF. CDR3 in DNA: TGTGCCAGCAGTGAAATAACCCCAAGTGAGCAGTTCTTC. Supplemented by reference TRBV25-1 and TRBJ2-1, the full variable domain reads EADIYQTPRYLVIGTGKKITLECSQTMGHDKMYWYQQDPGMELHLIHYSYGVNSTEKGDLSSESTVSRIRTEHFPLTLESARPSHTSQYLCASSEITPSEQFFGPGTRLTVL.

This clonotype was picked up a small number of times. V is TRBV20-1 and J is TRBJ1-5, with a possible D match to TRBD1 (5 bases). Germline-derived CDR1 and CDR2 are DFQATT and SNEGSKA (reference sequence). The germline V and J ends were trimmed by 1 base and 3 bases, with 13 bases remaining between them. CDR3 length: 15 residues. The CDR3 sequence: CSARGRRGINQPQHF. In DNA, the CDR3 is TGCAGTGCTAGAGGCAGAAGGGGTATCAATCAGCCCCAGCATTTT.